The clone carrying this T cell receptor beta chain showed up just once. These data originate in a study of ipilimumab plus nivolumab after autologous stem cell transplantation. In germline, CDR1 is SEHNR, CDR2 FQNEAQ (reference sequence). V lost 5 bases and J 0 bases, leaving 16 bases between the germline ends. This CDR3 has 16 amino acids. TCRdb's copy holds only in-frame clones and misses some; the assay was immunoSEQ multiplex PCR. This table holds 35,000 to 50,000 clones, 70% to 90% found once. Ipilimumab, 1 mg/kg, started 14 to 28 days after autologous transplant. The receptor's source is a male donor with multiple myeloma. The V gene is TRBV7-9, the J gene TRBJ1-1; D perhaps matches TRBD1 (6 bases). The material was PBMCs, obtained in a trial of ipilimumab plus nivolumab as post-transplant consolidation. The CDR3 loop is CASSRGAGPMNTEAFF. CDR3 sequence (DNA): TGTGCCAGCAGCCGGGGGGCAGGGCCCATGAACACTGAAGCTTTCTTT.